Detailed here is one TCR beta chain. The antigen is undetermined. The CDR3 is 14 amino acids. V dropped 6 bases and J dropped 4; count of bases not matched to a gene: 5. Patients between 18 and 65 years old had hyperthyroidism, newly diagnosed and lasting under 2 months. The sample is drawn from a study of T cells in Graves' hyperthyroidism and ophthalmopathy. Study observations and caveats: Using 13 V-J features, a model discriminated ophthalmopathy from stable hyperthyroidism.

RNA transcripts yielded amplified TCR beta CDR3 regions. Carried out on the TCR CDR3, a first-round RT-PCR used the HTBI primer set. TCRdb processed the multiplex PCR reads anew with MiXCR; each CDR3 protein has one entry. The sample holds about 840,000 distinct CDR3 sequences, more than 30% seen once. The chain joins TRBV12-3 or TRBV12-4 to TRBJ2-5, with 10 bases identical to TRBD2. Material for sequencing was blood. The receptor comes from a man aged 18 to 35 with Graves' hyperthyroidism. The CDR3 reads CASRRTSGGETQYF. The CDR3 nucleotides are TGTGCCAGCAGACGGACTAGCGGTGGAGAGACCCAGTACTTC.